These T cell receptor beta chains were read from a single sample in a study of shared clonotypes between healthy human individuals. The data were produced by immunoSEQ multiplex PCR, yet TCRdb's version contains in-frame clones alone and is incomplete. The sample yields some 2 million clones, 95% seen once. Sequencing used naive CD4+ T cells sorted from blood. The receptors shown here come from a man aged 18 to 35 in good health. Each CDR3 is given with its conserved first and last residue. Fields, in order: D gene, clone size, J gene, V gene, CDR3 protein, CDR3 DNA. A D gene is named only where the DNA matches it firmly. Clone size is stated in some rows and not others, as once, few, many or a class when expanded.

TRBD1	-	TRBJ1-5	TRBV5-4	CASSAGTGSNQPQHF	TGTGCCAGCAGCGCCGGGACAGGTTCCAATCAGCCCCAGCATTTT
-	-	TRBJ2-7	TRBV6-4	CASSDPWTTPYEQYF	TGTGCCAGCAGTGACCCCTGGACTACCCCCTACGAGCAGTACTTC
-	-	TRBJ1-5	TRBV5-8	CASSLRGYSNQPQHF	TGTGCCAGCAGCCTAAGGGGTTATAGCAATCAGCCCCAGCATTTT
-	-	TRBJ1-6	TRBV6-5	CASSLWGKASPLHF	TGTGCCAGCAGCCTCTGGGGTAAGGCTTCACCCCTCCACTTT
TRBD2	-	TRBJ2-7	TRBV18	CASSPQGLAGGRYEQYF	TGTGCCAGCTCACCACAGGGACTAGCGGGAGGCCGGTACGAGCAGTACTTC
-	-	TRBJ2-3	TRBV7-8	CASSSLEVGSTDTQYF	TGTGCCAGCAGCTCCCTAGAGGTTGGTAGCACAGATACGCAGTATTTT
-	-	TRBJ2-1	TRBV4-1	CASSQAGFADWQFF	TGCGCCAGCAGCCAAGCGGGTTTCGCCGATTGGCAGTTCTTC
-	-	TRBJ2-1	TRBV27	CASSLWGRAELLNEQFF	TGTGCCAGCAGTCTTTGGGGACGGGCCGAACTTCTCAATGAGCAGTTCTTC
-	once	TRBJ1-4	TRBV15	CATSRDTAGVGEKLFF	TGTGCCACCAGCAGAGATACAGCCGGGGTGGGCGAAAAACTGTTTTTT
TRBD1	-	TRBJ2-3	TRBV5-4	CASSPPGQGRGTDTQYF	TGTGCCAGCAGCCCCCCGGGACAGGGAAGGGGAACAGATACGCAGTATTTT
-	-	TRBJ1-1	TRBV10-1	CASSDSPKASEAFF	TGCGCCAGCAGTGATTCCCCCAAGGCGTCTGAAGCTTTCTTT
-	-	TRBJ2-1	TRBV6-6	CASSDEGGQFF	TGTGCCAGCAGTGACGAGGGGGGACAGTTCTTC
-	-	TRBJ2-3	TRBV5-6	CASSSAQSGYTDTQYF	TGTGCCAGCAGCTCCGCGCAGAGCGGGTACACAGATACGCAGTATTTT
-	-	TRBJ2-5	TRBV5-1	CASSLIGQSQETQYF	TGCGCCAGCAGCTTGATTGGACAGAGCCAAGAGACCCAGTACTTC
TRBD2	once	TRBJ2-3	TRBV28	CASSWPRTGGSDTQYF	TGTGCCAGCAGTTGGCCCCGAACGGGGGGGTCAGATACGCAGTATTTT
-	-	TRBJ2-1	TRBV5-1	CASSPMENEQFF	TGCGCCAGCAGCCCGATGGAGAATGAGCAGTTCTTC
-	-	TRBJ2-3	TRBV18	CASSPPTRALTDTQYF	TGTGCCAGCTCACCACCTACCCGGGCCCTCACAGATACGCAGTATTTT
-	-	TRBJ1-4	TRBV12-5	CASGLGDTREKLFF	TGTGCTAGTGGTTTGGGAGACACGCGGGAAAAACTGTTTTTT
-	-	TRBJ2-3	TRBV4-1	CASSQGIVLVVDTQYF	TGCGCCAGCAGCCAAGGAATCGTACTAGTAGTAGATACGCAGTATTTT
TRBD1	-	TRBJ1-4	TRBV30	CAWSKGQGGEKLFF	TGTGCCTGGAGTAAAGGACAGGGGGGTGAAAAACTGTTTTTT
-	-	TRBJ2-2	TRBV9	CASSTDPWTGELFF	TGTGCCAGCAGCACCGACCCCTGGACCGGGGAGCTGTTTTTT
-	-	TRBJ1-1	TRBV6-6	CASVPTPNTEAFF	TGTGCCAGCGTACCAACACCGAACACTGAAGCTTTCTTT
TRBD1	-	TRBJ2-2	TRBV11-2	CASSLAWPRQGDAGELFF	TGTGCCAGCAGCTTGGCCTGGCCTAGGCAGGGGGATGCCGGGGAGCTGTTTTTT
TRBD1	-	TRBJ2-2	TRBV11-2	CASRPGLGQGAFRAGELFF	TGTGCCAGCAGACCCGGCTTAGGACAGGGGGCGTTTCGTGCCGGGGAGCTGTTTTTT
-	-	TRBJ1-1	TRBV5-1	CASSLGDYNTEAFF	TGCGCCAGCAGCTTGGGGGACTATAACACTGAAGCTTTCTTT
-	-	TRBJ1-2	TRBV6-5	CASRPRANYGYTF	TGTGCCAGCAGGCCGAGGGCTAACTATGGCTACACCTTC
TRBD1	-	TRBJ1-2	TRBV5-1	CASSSGQGRYGYTF	TGCGCCAGCAGCAGCGGACAGGGACGCTATGGCTACACCTTC
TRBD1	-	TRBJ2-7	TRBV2	CASRGQGFYEQYF	TGTGCCTCGAGGGGACAGGGGTTTTACGAGCAGTACTTC
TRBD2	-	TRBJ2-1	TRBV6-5	CASSYPGGEQFF	TGTGCCAGCAGTTACCCGGGGGGTGAGCAGTTCTTC
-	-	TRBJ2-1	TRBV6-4	CASSDCLSGDPYHRVSYNEQFF	TGTGCCAGCAGTGACTGTCTTAGCGGAGACCCCTACCACCGAGTTTCCTACAATGAGCAGTTCTTC
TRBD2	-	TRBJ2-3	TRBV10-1	CASSERTLAGGTDTQYF	TGCGCCAGCAGTGAGCGGACTCTAGCGGGAGGCACAGATACGCAGTATTTT
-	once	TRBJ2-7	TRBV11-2	CASSFSFGSGAPYEQYF	TGTGCCAGCAGCTTCTCCTTCGGGTCAGGGGCCCCCTACGAGCAGTACTTC
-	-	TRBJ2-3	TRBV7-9	CASSLAWTPGGFTDTQYF	TGTGCCAGCAGCTTAGCGTGGACTCCCGGGGGATTTACAGATACGCAGTATTTT
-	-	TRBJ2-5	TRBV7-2	CASSPANQETQYF	TGTGCCAGCAGCCCAGCTAACCAAGAGACCCAGTACTTC
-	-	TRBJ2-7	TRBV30	CAWGQDYYEQYF	TGTGCCTGGGGGCAGGACTACTACGAGCAGTACTTC
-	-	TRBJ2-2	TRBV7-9	CASSPHTGELFF	TGTGCCAGCAGCCCCCACACCGGGGAGCTGTTTTTT
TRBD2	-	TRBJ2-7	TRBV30	CAWSIRGGPSYEQYF	TGTGCCTGGAGTATCCGGGGGGGGCCCTCCTACGAGCAGTACTTC
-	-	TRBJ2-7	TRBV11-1	CASRSPGSGDYEQYF	TGTGCCAGCAGGTCCCCGGGATCGGGCGACTACGAGCAGTACTTC
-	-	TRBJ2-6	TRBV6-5	CASSYSTGANVLTF	TGTGCCAGCAGTTACTCGACTGGGGCCAACGTCCTGACTTTC
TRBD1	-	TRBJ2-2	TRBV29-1	CSVTTGANTGELFF	TGCAGCGTAACGACAGGGGCGAACACCGGGGAGCTGTTTTTT
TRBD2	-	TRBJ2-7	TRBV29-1	CSVAPGLAGGSYEQYF	TGCAGCGTGGCCCCTGGACTAGCGGGGGGCTCCTACGAGCAGTACTTC
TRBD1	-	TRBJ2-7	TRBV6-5	CASRVPGQSYEQYF	TGTGCCAGCAGGGTTCCGGGACAGTCCTACGAGCAGTACTTC
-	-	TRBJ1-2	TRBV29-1	CSVEDQTANYGYTF	TGCAGCGTTGAAGATCAGACAGCTAACTATGGCTACACCTTC
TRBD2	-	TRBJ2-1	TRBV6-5	CASSYSGTTVGEQFF	TGTGCCAGCAGTTACTCTGGGACTACGGTCGGCGAGCAGTTCTTC
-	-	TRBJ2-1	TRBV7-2	CASSPERFEQFF	TGTGCCAGCAGCCCAGAACGGTTTGAGCAGTTCTTC
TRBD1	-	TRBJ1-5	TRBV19	CASSTGTGNQPQHF	TGTGCCAGTAGCACCGGGACAGGGAATCAGCCCCAGCATTTT
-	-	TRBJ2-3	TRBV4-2	CASSQGQGGGGTDTQYF	TGTGCCAGCAGCCAAGGGCAAGGCGGTGGGGGCACAGATACGCAGTATTTT
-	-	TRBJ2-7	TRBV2	CASMAEDYEQYF	TGTGCCAGCATGGCAGAGGACTACGAGCAGTACTTC
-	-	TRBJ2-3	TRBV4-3	CASSQPPTDTQYF	TGCGCCAGCAGCCAACCTCCCACAGATACGCAGTATTTT
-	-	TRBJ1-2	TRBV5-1	CASSRRTAEGYTF	TGCGCCAGCAGCAGGAGGACAGCCGAGGGCTACACCTTC
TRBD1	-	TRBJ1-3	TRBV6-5	CASRGTELGNTIYF	TGTGCCAGCAGGGGGACAGAACTTGGAAACACCATATATTTT
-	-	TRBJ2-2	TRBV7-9	CASSMSGTGELFF	TGTGCCAGCAGCATGAGTGGCACCGGGGAGCTGTTTTTT
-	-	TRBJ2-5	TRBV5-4	CASSLATIRETQYF	TGTGCCAGCAGCTTGGCTACTATAAGGGAGACCCAGTACTTC
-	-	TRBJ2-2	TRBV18	CASSPPGRGSNTGELFF	TGTGCCAGCTCACCACCTGGAAGGGGATCGAACACCGGGGAGCTGTTTTTT
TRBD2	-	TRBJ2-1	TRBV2	CASSLAGGFTNEQFF	TGTGCCAGCTCCCTAGCGGGAGGTTTTACGAATGAGCAGTTCTTC